These T cell receptor beta chains were read from a single sample in a study of T cells in Graves' hyperthyroidism and ophthalmopathy. A single record per CDR3 protein comes from TCRdb applying MiXCR to the multiplex PCR reads. The data show under 350,000 distinct CDR3 sequences, 15% to 20% seen once. The sample consisted of blood. The receptors derive from a woman in her fifties or sixties with Graves' ophthalmopathy. Both conserved end residues are part of each CDR3. Each record gives: clone size, J gene, V gene, D gene, CDR3 protein, CDR3 DNA. A D gene is named only where the DNA matches it firmly. A row's size may be missing; if present it is once, few, many or a size class.

>many|TRBJ1-4|TRBV18|NA
CASSRASEKLFF
TGTGCCAGCTCCCGGGCGTCAGAAAAACTGTTTTTT
>many|TRBJ2-7|TRBV28|TRBD1
CATYHPGQGDEQYF
TGTGCCACCTATCACCCGGGACAGGGTGACGAGCAGTACTTC
>NA|TRBJ1-5|TRBV6-4|NA
CASRAKGLSINQPQHF
TGTGCCAGCAGGGCCAAGGGGCTTAGTATCAATCAGCCCCAGCATTTT
>many|TRBJ1-4|TRBV20-1|TRBD1
CSASGDREKLFF
TGCAGTGCTAGCGGGGACAGGGAAAAACTGTTTTTT
>few|TRBJ2-5|TRBV3-1|NA
CASSPSGRVGETQYF
TGTGCCAGCAGCCCCTCAGGTCGCGTGGGGGAGACCCAGTACTTC
>NA|TRBJ1-2|TRBV5-4|NA
CASSLANGAASYGYTF
TGTGCCAGCAGCTTGGCCAATGGGGCAGCTAGCTATGGCTACACCTTC
>many|TRBJ2-5|TRBV11-2|NA
CASSLVGQGGQETQYF
TGTGCCAGCAGCTTAGTCGGGCAGGGAGGCCAAGAGACCCAGTACTTC
>many|TRBJ2-7|TRBV20-1|NA
CSARRPRVSGYEQYF
TGCAGTGCTAGACGGCCCAGGGTTTCGGGCTACGAGCAGTACTTC
>few|TRBJ2-6|TRBV6-2/TRBV6-3|TRBD2
CASSSGSSGANVLTF
TGTGCCAGCAGTAGCGGGAGCTCTGGGGCCAACGTCCTGACTTTC
>NA|TRBJ2-1|TRBV18|TRBD2
CASSPRERTSRQFF
TGTGCCAGCTCACCTAGGGAGAGGACTAGTCGGCAGTTCTTC
>NA|TRBJ2-1|TRBV7-2|TRBD2
CASSPSGLAGFHEQFF
TGTGCCAGCAGCCCCAGCGGACTAGCGGGATTCCACGAGCAGTTCTTC
>NA|TRBJ2-7|TRBV19|TRBD2
CASSRSGGSRYEQYF
TGTGCCAGTAGTAGGTCGGGAGGGAGCCGCTACGAGCAGTACTTC
>few|TRBJ2-2|TRBV20-1|NA
CSANHPRIGNTGELFF
TGCAGTGCAAACCACCCCCGAATAGGGAACACCGGGGAGCTGTTTTTT
>NA|TRBJ2-7|TRBV19|NA
CASSIEGFGYEQYF
TGTGCCAGTAGTATAGAAGGGTTTGGTTACGAGCAGTACTTC
>NA|TRBJ2-7|TRBV9|TRBD2
CASSVEASGGYEQYF
TGTGCCAGCAGCGTAGAGGCTAGCGGGGGGTACGAGCAGTACTTC
>many|TRBJ2-3|TRBV7-2|TRBD2
CASTQGLAGGTDTQYF
TGTGCCAGCACCCAAGGGCTAGCGGGAGGAACAGATACGCAGTATTTT
>many|TRBJ2-7|TRBV12-3/TRBV12-4|TRBD2
CASSLSASGSYEQYF
TGTGCCAGCAGCCTCTCGGCTAGCGGGTCCTACGAGCAGTACTTC
>few|TRBJ2-7|TRBV5-6|NA
CASSLKLTYEQYF
TGTGCCAGCAGCTTGAAACTCACCTACGAGCAGTACTTC
>many|TRBJ1-2|TRBV25-1|NA
CASQPVGDSGGYTF
TGTGCCAGCCAACCCGTGGGGGATTCAGGGGGCTACACCTTC
>many|TRBJ1-1|TRBV28|NA
CASSLRYLVQLNTEAFF
TGTGCCAGCAGTTTAAGGTATTTGGTACAGCTGAACACTGAAGCTTTCTTT
>many|TRBJ1-1|TRBV11-2|NA
CASSARTGNTEAFF
TGTGCCAGCAGCGCCCGGACGGGGAACACTGAAGCTTTCTTT
>few|TRBJ2-2|TRBV20-1|TRBD2
CSATLLAGASLFF
TGCAGTGCTACCTTACTAGCGGGGGCCTCGCTGTTTTTT
>many|TRBJ1-6|TRBV5-8|NA
CASSRMSVGGGYNSPLHF
TGTGCCAGCAGCCGAATGTCGGTCGGGGGTGGCTATAATTCACCCCTCCACTTT
>many|TRBJ2-5|TRBV5-1|TRBD1
CASSLREQGREETQYF
TGCGCCAGCAGCCTAAGAGAACAGGGGAGAGAAGAGACCCAGTACTTC
>NA|TRBJ1-1|TRBV5-1|NA
CASSSDVETEAFF
TGCGCCAGCAGCTCGGATGTGGAGACTGAAGCTTTCTTT
>few|TRBJ2-5|TRBV19|NA
CASSMIRDRETQYF
TGTGCCAGTAGTATGATCAGGGACCGAGAGACCCAGTACTTC
>many|TRBJ1-2|TRBV12-5|NA
CASGLGRGWNHYGYTF
TGTGCTAGTGGTTTGGGACGGGGGTGGAATCACTATGGCTACACCTTC
>many|TRBJ1-1|TRBV7-2|NA
CASSAYEGNTEAFF
TGTGCCAGCAGCGCCTACGAGGGGAACACTGAAGCTTTCTTT
>many|TRBJ2-1|TRBV27|NA
CASSSLLGQFF
TGTGCCAGCAGCTCACTCCTCGGGCAGTTCTTC
>many|TRBJ2-3|TRBV27|TRBD2
CASSREGVSGSGFTDTQYF
TGTGCCAGCAGTAGAGAGGGTGTTAGCGGGAGTGGCTTCACAGATACGCAGTATTTT
>NA|TRBJ2-7|TRBV5-8|NA
CASSPARRTYEQYF
TGTGCCAGCAGCCCGGCCAGGCGAACCTACGAGCAGTACTTC
>many|TRBJ2-3|TRBV7-2|NA
CASSLVVSTDTQYF
TGTGCCAGCAGCTTGGTGGTTAGCACAGATACGCAGTATTTT
>many|TRBJ2-7|TRBV30|NA
CAWSPGVYEQYF
TGTGCCTGGAGTCCAGGAGTCTACGAGCAGTACTTC
>many|TRBJ2-5|TRBV29-1|TRBD2
CSGTGLAGGETQYF
TGCAGCGGAACGGGACTAGCGGGAGGAGAGACCCAGTACTTC
>many|TRBJ1-2|TRBV29-1|TRBD1
CSVETGGLYGYTF
TGCAGCGTAGAGACAGGGGGACTCTATGGCTACACCTTC
>NA|TRBJ1-2|TRBV6-2/TRBV6-3|TRBD1
CASGQGAHNYGYTF
TGTGCCAGCGGACAGGGGGCGCATAACTATGGCTACACCTTC
>NA|TRBJ2-6|TRBV18|NA
CASSPGIRNSGANVLTF
TGTGCCAGCTCACCAGGGATCCGAAACTCTGGGGCCAACGTCCTGACTTTC
>many|TRBJ2-6|TRBV3-1|NA
CASSPVGTGANVLTF
TGTGCCAGCAGCCCCGTGGGCACTGGGGCCAACGTCCTGACTTTC
>NA|TRBJ1-2|TRBV5-1|NA
CASSLNRQAQGYTF
TGCGCCAGCAGCTTAAACAGGCAGGCCCAGGGCTACACCTTC
>NA|TRBJ1-1|TRBV6-2/TRBV6-3|NA
CASSYVTVSNTVAFF
TGTGCCAGCAGTTACGTCACAGTGTCGAACACTGTAGCTTTCTTT
>NA|TRBJ2-2|TRBV6-1|NA
CASRRPQGSKTGELFF
TGTGCCAGCAGGCGACCACAGGGTAGTAAGACCGGGGAGCTGTTTTTT
>NA|TRBJ2-6|TRBV5-1|NA
CASSPYSRTFPGANVLTF
TGCGCCAGCAGCCCTTATTCCAGAACTTTCCCTGGGGCCAACGTCCTGACTTTC
>many|TRBJ2-7|TRBV7-2|TRBD2
CASSLTSGSIYEQYF
TGTGCCAGCAGCTTAACTAGCGGGAGCATCTACGAGCAGTACTTC
>NA|TRBJ2-4|TRBV7-2|TRBD2
CASSLWGLAGVLAKNIQYF
TGTGCCAGCAGCTTGTGGGGACTAGCGGGGGTTCTAGCCAAAAACATTCAGTACTTC